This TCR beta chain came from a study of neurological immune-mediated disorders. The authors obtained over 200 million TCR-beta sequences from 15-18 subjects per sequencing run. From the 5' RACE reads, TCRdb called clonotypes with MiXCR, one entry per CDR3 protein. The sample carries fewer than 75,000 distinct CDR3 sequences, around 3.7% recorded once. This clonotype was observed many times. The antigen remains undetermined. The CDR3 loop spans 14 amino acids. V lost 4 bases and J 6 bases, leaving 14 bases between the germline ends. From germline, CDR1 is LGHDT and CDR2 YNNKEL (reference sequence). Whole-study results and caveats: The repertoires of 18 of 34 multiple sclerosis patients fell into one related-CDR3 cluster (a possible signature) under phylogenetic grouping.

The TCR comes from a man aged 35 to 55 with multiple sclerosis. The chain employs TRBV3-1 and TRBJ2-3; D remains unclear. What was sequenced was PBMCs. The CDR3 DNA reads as TGTGCCAGCAGCCTTTATTTACAGACCGATACGCAGTATTTT. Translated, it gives CASSLYLQTDTQYF.